The text below deals with one T cell receptor (beta chain). Its antigen is unknown. The germline V gene encodes CDR1 ENHRY and CDR2 SYGVKD. The CDR3 contains 14 residues. Trimming left V 4 bases short and J 0 bases short, with 10 bases between. The data belong to a study of T cell responses to AZD1222 COVID-19 vaccine. Regarding the study as a whole: The study identified only five to seven AZD1222 recipients as seropositive at baseline. White British ancestry dominated among donors, who included more females, and clonal diversity was possibly underestimated. Vaccine-associated CD4 TCRs spanned spike, dominant at 160-218 and 743-854.

Data came from immunoSEQ multiplex PCR; TCRdb stores just in-frame clones and leaves some out. The sample holds approximately 100,000 clones, over 85% seen once. This TCR was recovered from an adult in good health. The chain links TRBV10-3 to TRBJ2-7; no clear D. Material: peripheral blood, obtained on day 0 of AZD1222 vaccination. As DNA, the CDR3 is TGTGCCATCAGTGCTAGAAGTAGCTCCTACGAGCAGTACTTC. Its protein is CAISARSSSYEQYF.